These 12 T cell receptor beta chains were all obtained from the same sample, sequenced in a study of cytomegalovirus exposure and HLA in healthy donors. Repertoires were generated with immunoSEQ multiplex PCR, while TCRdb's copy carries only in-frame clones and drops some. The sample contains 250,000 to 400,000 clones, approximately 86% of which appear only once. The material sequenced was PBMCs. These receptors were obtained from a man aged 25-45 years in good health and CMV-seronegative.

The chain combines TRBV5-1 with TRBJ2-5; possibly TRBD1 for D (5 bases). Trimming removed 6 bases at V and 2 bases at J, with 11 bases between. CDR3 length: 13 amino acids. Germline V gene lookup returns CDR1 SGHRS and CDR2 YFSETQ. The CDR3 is CASKETAQETQYF. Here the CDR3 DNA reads TGCGCCAGCAAAGAGACAGCACAAGAGACCCAGTACTTC.

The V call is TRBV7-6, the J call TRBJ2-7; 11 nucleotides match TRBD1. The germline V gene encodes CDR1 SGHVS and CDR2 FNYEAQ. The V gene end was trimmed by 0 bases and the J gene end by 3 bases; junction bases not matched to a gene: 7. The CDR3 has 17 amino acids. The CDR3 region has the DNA TGTGCCAGCAGCTTAGCGCTTGGGGACAGGGGGAACTACGAGCAGTACTTC. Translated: CASSLALGDRGNYEQYF.

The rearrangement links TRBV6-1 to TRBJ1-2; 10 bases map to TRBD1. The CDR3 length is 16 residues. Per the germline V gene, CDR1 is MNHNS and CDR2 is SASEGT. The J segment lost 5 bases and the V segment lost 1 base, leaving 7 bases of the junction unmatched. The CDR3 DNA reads TGTGCCAGCAGTGAAGGGACAGGGGGTCGTTTATATGGCTACACCTTC. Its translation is CASSEGTGGRLYGYTF.

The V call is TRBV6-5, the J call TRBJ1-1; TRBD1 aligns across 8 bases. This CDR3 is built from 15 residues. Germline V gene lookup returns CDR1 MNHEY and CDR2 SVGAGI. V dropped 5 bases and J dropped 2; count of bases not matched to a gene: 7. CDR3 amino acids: CASSRTTGANTEAFF. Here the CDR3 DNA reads TGTGCCAGCAGTCGCACGACAGGGGCAAACACTGAAGCTTTCTTT.

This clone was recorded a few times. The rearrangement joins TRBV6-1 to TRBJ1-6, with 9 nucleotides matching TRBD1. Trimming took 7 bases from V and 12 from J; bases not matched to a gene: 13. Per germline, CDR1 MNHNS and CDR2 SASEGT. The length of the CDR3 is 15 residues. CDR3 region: CASTSDRGLNRPLHF. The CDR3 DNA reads TGTGCCAGCACCTCGGACAGGGGTTTAAATCGACCCCTCCACTTT.

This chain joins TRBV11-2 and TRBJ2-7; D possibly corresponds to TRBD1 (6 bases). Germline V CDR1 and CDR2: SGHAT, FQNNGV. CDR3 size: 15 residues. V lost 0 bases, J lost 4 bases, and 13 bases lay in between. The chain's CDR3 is CASSLETGWWYEQYF. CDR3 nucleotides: TGTGCCAGCAGCTTAGAAACAGGGTGGTGGTACGAGCAGTACTTC.

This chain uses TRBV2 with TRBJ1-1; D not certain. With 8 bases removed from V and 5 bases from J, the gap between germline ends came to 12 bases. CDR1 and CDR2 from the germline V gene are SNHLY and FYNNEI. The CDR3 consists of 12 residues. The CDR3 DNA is TGTGCCAGCCCTATCTCGGGTACTGAAGCTTTCTTT. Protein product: CASPISGTEAFF.

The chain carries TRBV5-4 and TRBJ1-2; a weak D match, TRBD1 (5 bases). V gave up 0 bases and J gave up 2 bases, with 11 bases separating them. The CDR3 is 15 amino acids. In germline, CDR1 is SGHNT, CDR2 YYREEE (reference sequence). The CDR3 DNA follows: TGTGCCAGCAGCTTGGACCCAGGGCTGAACTATGGCTACACCTTC. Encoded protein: CASSLDPGLNYGYTF.

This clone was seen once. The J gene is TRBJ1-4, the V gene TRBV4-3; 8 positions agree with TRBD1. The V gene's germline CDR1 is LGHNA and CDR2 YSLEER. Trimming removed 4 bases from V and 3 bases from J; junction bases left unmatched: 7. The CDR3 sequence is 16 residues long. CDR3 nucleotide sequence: TGCGCCAGCAGCCGTTTGACAGGGGCCGCTAATGAAAAACTGTTTTTT. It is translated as CASSRLTGAANEKLFF.

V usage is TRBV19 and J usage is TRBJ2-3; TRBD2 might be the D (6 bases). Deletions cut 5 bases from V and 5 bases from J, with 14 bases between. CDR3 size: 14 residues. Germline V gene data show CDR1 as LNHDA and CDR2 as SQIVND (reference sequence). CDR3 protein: CASSSSRGRDTQYF. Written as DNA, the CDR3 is TGTGCCAGTAGTTCTAGCCGGGGGAGAGATACGCAGTATTTT.

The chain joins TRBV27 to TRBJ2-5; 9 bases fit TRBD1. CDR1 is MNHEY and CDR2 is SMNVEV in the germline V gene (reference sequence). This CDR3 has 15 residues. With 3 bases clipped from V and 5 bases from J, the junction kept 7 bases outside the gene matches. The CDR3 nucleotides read TGTGCCAGCAGTTTTAATACAGGGGGCTGGGAGACCCAGTACTTC. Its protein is CASSFNTGGWETQYF.

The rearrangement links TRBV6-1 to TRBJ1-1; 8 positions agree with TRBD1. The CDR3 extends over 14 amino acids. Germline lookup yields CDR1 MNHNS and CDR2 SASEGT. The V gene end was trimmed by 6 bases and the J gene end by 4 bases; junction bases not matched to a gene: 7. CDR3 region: CASRPPTGGTEAFF. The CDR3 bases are TGTGCCAGCAGGCCTCCAACAGGGGGCACTGAAGCTTTCTTT.